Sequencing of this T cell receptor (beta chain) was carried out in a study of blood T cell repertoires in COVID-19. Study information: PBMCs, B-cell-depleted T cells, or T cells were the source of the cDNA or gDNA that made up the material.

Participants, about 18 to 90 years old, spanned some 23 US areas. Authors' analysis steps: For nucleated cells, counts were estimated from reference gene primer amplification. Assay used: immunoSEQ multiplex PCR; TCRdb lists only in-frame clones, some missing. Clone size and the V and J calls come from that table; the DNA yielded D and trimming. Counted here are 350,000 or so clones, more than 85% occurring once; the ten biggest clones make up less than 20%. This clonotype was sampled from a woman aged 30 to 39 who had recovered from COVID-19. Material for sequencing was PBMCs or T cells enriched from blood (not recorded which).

The CDR3 DNA follows: TGTGCCTGGCAAACAGGGGGAAATTCACCCCTCCACTTT. Translation gives CAWQTGGNSPLHF. The chain carries TRBV30 and TRBJ1-6; 8 nucleotides agree with TRBD1. The CDR3 is 13 amino acids. Trimming cost V 5 bases and J 7 bases; bases outside gene matches: 4. Germline CDR1 and CDR2: GTSNPN and SVGIG (reference sequence).